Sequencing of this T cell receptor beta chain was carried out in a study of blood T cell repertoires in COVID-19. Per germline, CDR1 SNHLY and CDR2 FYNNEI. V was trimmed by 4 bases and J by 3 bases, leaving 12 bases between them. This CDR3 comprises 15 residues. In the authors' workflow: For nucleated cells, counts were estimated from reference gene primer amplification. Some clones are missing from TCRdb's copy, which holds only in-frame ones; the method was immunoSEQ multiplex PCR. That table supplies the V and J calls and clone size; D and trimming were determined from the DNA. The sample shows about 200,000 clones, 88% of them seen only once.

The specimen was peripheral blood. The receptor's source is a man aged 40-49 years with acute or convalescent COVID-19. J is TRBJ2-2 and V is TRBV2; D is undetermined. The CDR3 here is CASSVTPRDTGELFF. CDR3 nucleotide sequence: TGTGCCAGCAGTGTTACCCCTCGCGACACCGGGGAGCTGTTTTTT.